The 8 T cell receptor beta chains below come from one sample, sequenced in a study of cytomegalovirus exposure and HLA in healthy donors. The study ran its PCR with 60 Vbeta and 13 Jbeta primers. Assay used: immunoSEQ multiplex PCR; TCRdb lists only in-frame clones, some missing. The sample has 150,000 to 200,000 clones, approximately 84% seen once. The sample was PBMCs. Receptors were obtained from a female donor in good health and CMV-seronegative.

The gene calls are TRBV12-5 and TRBJ2-1, with 12 bases lining up with TRBD2. The CDR3 runs to 16 residues. V lost 2 bases to trimming and J lost 9 bases; unmatched junction nucleotides: 8. Germline loops: CDR1 LGHNT, CDR2 FRNRAP. CDR3 protein: CASGLTLAGGRGEQFF. CDR3 bases: TGTGCTAGTGGTTTGACCCTAGCGGGGGGGCGAGGTGAGCAGTTCTTC.

The chain has TRBV10-3 and TRBJ2-7, with D tentatively TRBD2 (7 bases). With 3 bases removed from V and 4 bases from J, the gap between germline ends came to 19 bases. The CDR3 extends over 16 amino acids. Looked up from germline, CDR1 is ENHRY and CDR2 is SYGVKD. The DNA for the CDR3 is TGTGCCATCAGTGAAGGGGGAGGGTCGCAGGTATACGAGCAGTACTTC. Amino acid sequence: CAISEGGGSQVYEQYF.

The chain couples TRBV28 to TRBJ2-1, with TRBD1 identical over 7 bases. The trim removed 5 bases at V and 0 bases at J, leaving 13 bases unmatched. The germline V gene has CDR1 MDHEN and CDR2 SYDVKM. This CDR3 spans 18 amino acids. Written as DNA, the CDR3 is TGTGCCAGCAGTCATCCGACAGGGACATACAGCTCCTACAATGAGCAGTTCTTC. This encodes CASSHPTGTYSSYNEQFF.

This chain connects TRBV27 to TRBJ1-3; D gene uncertain. Germline assignment: CDR1 MNHEY and CDR2 SMNVEV (reference sequence). CDR3 length equals 15 residues. Between the trimmed V and J ends, which lost 1 base and 0 bases, there was a span of 7 bases. In DNA form, the CDR3 reads TGTGCCAGCAGTTTATTCCCATTCTCTGGAAACACCATATATTTT. It yields the protein CASSLFPFSGNTIYF.

The CDR3 reads CAWSPGQIYGYTF. In nucleotides, the CDR3 is TGTGCCTGGAGCCCCGGACAGATCTATGGCTACACCTTC. This chain uses TRBV30 with TRBJ1-2; TRBD1 might be the D (6 bases). This CDR3 region has 13 residues. CDR1 is GTSNPN, CDR2 SVGIG, per germline (reference sequence). Trimming removed 3 bases from V and 4 bases from J, with 12 bases in between.

This chain connects TRBV7-8 to TRBJ1-3; D might be TRBD1 (5 bases). This CDR3 spans 16 amino acids. V lost 1 base and J 2 bases, leaving 12 bases between the germline ends. Germline V gene data show CDR1 as SGHVS and CDR2 as FQNEAQ. CDR3 sequence reads: CASSLGQGTAGNTIYF. The CDR3, as DNA: TGTGCCAGCAGCTTAGGTCAGGGTACGGCTGGAAACACCATATATTTT.

DNA for the CDR3: TGTGCCAGCAGTACCCCAGGGGAGGGCACTGAAGCTTTCTTT. Its protein product is CASSTPGEGTEAFF. The V gene is TRBV28, the J gene TRBJ1-1, with a weak D call TRBD1 (6 bases). CDR3 size: 14 residues. The germline gives CDR1 MDHEN, CDR2 SYDVKM. Trimming removed 5 bases from V and 4 bases from J, with 14 bases in between.

This clone has just one count. The V call is TRBV9, the J call TRBJ2-5, with 7 positions matching TRBD1. This CDR3 is built from 14 residues. The V segment lost 4 bases and the J segment 4 bases; nucleotides outside the gene matches: 7. Germline V gene sequence: CDR1 SGDLS, CDR2 YYNGEE. The CDR3 here is CASSRQGWSETQYF. The CDR3 nucleotides are TGTGCCAGCAGCCGACAGGGATGGTCAGAGACCCAGTACTTC.